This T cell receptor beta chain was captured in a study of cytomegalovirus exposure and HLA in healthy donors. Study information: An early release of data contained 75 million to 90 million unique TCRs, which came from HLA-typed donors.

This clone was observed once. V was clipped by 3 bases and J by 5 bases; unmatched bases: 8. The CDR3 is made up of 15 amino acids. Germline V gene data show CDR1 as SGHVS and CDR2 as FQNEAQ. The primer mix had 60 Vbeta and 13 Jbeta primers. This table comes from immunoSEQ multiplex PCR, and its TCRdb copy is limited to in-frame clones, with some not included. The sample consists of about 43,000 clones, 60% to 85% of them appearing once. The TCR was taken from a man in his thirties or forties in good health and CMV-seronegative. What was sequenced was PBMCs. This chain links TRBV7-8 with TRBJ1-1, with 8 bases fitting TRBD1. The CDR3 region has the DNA TGTGCCAGCAGCTTCCAGGGGGCGAGTGGAACTGAAGCTTTCTTT. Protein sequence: CASSFQGASGTEAFF. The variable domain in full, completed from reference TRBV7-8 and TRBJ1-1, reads GAGVSQSPRYKVAKRGQDVALRCDPISGHVSLFWYQQALGQGPEFLTYFQNEAQLDKSGLPSDRFFAERPEGSVSTLKIQRTQQEDSAVYLCASSFQGASGTEAFFGQGTRLTVV.